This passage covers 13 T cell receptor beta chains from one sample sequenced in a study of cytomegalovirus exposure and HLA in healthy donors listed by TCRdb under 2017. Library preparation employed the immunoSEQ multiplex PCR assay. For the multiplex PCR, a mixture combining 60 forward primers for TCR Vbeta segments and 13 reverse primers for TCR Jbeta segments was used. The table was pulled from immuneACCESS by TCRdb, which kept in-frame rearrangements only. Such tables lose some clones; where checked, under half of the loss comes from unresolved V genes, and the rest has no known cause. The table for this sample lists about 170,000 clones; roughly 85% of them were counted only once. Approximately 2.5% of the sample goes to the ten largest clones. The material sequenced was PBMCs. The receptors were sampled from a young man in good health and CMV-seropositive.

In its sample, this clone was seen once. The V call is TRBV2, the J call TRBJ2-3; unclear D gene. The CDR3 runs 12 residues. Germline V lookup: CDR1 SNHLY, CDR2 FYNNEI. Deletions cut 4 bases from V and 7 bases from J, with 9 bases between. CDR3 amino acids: CASSAGSYTQYF. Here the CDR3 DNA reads TGTGCCAGCAGTGCAGGTTCCTATACGCAGTATTTT.

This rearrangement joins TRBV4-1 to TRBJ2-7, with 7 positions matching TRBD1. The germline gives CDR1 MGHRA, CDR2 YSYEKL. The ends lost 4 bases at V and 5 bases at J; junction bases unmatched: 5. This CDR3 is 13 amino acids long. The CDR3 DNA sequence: TGCGCCAGCAGCCTTGGGACAGCTAACGAGCAGTACGTC. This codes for CASSLGTANEQYV.

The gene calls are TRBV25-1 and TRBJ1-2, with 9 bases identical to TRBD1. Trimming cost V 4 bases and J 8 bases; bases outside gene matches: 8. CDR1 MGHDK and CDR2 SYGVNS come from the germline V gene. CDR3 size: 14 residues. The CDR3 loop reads CASSATGGLGGYTF. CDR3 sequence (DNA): TGTGCCAGCAGTGCAACAGGGGGCTTGGGAGGCTACACCTTC.

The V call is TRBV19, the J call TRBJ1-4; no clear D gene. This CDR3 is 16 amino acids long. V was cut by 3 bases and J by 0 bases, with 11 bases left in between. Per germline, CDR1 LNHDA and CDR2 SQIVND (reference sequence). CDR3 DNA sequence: TGTGCCAGTAGTATGTTGGCCGTTGCAACTAATGAAAAACTGTTTTTT. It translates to CASSMLAVATNEKLFF. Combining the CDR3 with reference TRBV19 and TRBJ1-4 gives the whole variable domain DGGITQSPKYLFRKEGQNVTLSCEQNLNHDAMYWYRQDPGQGLRLIYYSQIVNDFQKGDIAEGYSVSREKKESFPLTVTSAQKNPTAFYLCASSMLAVATNEKLFFGSGTQLSVL.

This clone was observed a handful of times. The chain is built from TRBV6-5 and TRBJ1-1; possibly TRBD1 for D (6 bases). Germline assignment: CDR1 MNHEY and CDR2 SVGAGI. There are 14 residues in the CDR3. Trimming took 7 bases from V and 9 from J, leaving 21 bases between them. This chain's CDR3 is CASIQGGARGKAFF. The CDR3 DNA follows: TGTGCCAGCATTCAAGGGGGGGCACGAGGTAAAGCTTTCTTT.

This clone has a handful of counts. CDR3 in DNA: TGTGCCAGCACCCCCCTAGCGGGAGCGCCCTACGAGCAGTACGTC. It specifies CASTPLAGAPYEQYV. The genes are TRBV6-1 and TRBJ2-7, with 10 bases aligning to TRBD2. CDR3 length: 15 residues. CDR1 is MNHNS and CDR2 is SASEGT in the germline V gene. V was pared by 7 bases and J by 2 bases, with 8 bases of the junction left unmatched.

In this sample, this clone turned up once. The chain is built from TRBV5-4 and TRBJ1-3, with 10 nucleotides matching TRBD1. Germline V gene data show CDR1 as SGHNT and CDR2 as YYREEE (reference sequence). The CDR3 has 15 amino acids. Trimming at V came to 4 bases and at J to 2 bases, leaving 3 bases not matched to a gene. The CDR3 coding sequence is TGTGCCAGCAGCGGGGACAGGGGAACTGGAAACACCATATATTTT. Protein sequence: CASSGDRGTGNTIYF.

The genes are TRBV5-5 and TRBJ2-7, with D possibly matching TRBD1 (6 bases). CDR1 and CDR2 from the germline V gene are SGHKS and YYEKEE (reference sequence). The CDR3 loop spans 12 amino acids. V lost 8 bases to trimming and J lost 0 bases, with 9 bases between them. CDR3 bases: TGTGCCAGACAGGGAAGCTCCTACGAGCAGTACGTC. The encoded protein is CARQGSSYEQYV.

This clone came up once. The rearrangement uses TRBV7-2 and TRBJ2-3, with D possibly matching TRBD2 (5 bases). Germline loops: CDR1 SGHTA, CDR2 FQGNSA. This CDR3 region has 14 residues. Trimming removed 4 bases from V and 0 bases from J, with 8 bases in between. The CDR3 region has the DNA TGTGCCAGCAGCTATCGGAGGAGCACAGATACGCAGTATTTT. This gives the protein CASSYRRSTDTQYF.

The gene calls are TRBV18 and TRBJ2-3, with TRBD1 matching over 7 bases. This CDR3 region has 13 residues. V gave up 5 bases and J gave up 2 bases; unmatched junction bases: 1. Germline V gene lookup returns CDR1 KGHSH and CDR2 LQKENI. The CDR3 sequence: CASSGTATDTQYF. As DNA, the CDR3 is TGTGCCAGCTCAGGGACAGCCACAGATACGCAGTATTTT.

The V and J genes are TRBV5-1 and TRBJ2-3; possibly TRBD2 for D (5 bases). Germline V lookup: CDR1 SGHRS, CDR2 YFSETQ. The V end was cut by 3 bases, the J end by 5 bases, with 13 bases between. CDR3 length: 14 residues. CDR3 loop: CASSSGPGIDTQYF. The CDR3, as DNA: TGCGCCAGCAGCTCCGGACCCGGGATAGATACGCAGTATTTT.

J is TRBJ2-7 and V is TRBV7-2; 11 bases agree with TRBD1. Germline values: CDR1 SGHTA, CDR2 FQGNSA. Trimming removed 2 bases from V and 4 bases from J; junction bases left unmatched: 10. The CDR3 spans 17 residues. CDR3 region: CASSLTGTGGIWYEQYF. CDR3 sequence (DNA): TGTGCCAGCAGCTTAACCGGGACAGGGGGTATATGGTACGAGCAGTACTTC.

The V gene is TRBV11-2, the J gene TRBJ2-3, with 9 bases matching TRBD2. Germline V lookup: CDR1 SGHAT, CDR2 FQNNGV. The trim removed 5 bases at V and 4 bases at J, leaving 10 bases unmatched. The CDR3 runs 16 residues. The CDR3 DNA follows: TGTGCCAGCAGCCCTAGCGGGAACAAGGCGGCAGATACGCAGTATTTT. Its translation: CASSPSGNKAADTQYF.